This T cell receptor beta chain was sequenced in a study of response to subunit inactivated influenza vaccine. Study-level findings and limits: There was a suggestion from the authors that each seasonal influenza vaccination recruits few new T cells.

V was clipped by 2 bases and J by 0 bases; unmatched bases: 6. The V gene's germline CDR1 is MGHDK and CDR2 SYGVNS. The CDR3 is 16 residues long. TCRdb analysed the RT-PCR reads with MiXCR anew, one entry per CDR3 protein. The sample yields 610,000 or so distinct CDR3 sequences, 12% to 15% seen once. This clonotype was detected a few times. What it recognizes is unknown. The sequence was obtained from a middle-aged man who received an inactivated influenza vaccine. The rearrangement links TRBV25-1 to TRBJ1-1, with 7 bases aligning to TRBD1. The sequenced sample was PBMCs from blood, obtained about 13 days after vaccination. The CDR3 sequence is CASSEGDRAMNTEAFF. CDR3 DNA: TGTGCCAGCAGTGAAGGGGACAGAGCAATGAACACTGAAGCTTTCTTT.